This entry lists 17 T cell receptor beta chains sequenced from one sample in a study of technical replicates of blood from a few donors. The data were produced by immunoSEQ multiplex PCR, yet TCRdb's version contains in-frame clones alone and is incomplete. This table holds 75,000 to 100,000 clones, about 93% found once. The specimen sequenced was T cells isolated from PBMCs. Receptors were obtained from a human donor in good health.

This clone was recorded a few times. The chain is built from TRBV25-1 and TRBJ1-1; D ambiguous. V lost 4 bases to trimming and J lost 0 bases, with 6 bases between them. This CDR3 is built from 13 residues. CDR1 is MGHDK, CDR2 SYGVNS, per germline. The CDR3 loop reads CASSVGVNTEAFF. CDR3 nucleotide sequence: TGTGCCAGCAGTGTCGGGGTGAACACTGAAGCTTTCTTT.

The CDR3 sequence: CSALGLDTQYF. The CDR3 bases are TGCAGTGCCTTGGGGCTGGATACGCAGTATTTT. J is TRBJ2-3 and V is TRBV20-1; the D gene is possibly TRBD1 (5 bases). Trimming removed 6 bases from V and 6 bases from J, with 10 bases in between. The V gene's germline CDR1 is DFQATT and CDR2 SNEGSKA (reference sequence). CDR3 length: 11 residues.

This chain connects TRBV4-2 to TRBJ1-1; 8 nucleotides match TRBD1. This CDR3 has 15 residues. Germline V lookup: CDR1 LGHNA, CDR2 YNFKEQ. Unmatched junction bases numbered 4, after V lost 3 bases and J lost 1 base. CDR3: CASSQDRASNTEAFF. CDR3 coding DNA: TGTGCCAGCAGCCAGGACAGGGCTTCGAACACTGAAGCTTTCTTT.

The rearrangement joins TRBV28 to TRBJ1-2; D unclear. V was trimmed by 6 bases and J by 1 base, leaving 6 bases between them. This CDR3 has 12 residues. The V gene's germline CDR1 is MDHEN and CDR2 SYDVKM. CDR3 protein: CASRAGNYGYTF. The CDR3 coding sequence is TGTGCCAGCAGGGCAGGTAACTATGGCTACACCTTC.

The chain has TRBV15 and TRBJ2-1; 14 bases align to TRBD2. The V gene end was trimmed by 0 bases and the J gene end by 8 bases; junction bases not matched to a gene: 6. CDR1 is LNHNV and CDR2 is YYDKDF in the germline V gene (reference sequence). The CDR3 sequence is 17 residues long. The CDR3 sequence is CATSRDLGTSGRDEQFF. In nucleotides, the CDR3 is TGTGCCACCAGCAGAGATCTTGGGACTAGCGGGAGAGATGAGCAGTTCTTC.

The chain has TRBV6-6 and TRBJ1-2; possibly TRBD1 for D (6 bases). The ends were cut back, 6 bases at V and 2 bases at J, with 13 bases in the middle. Germline lookup yields CDR1 MNHNY and CDR2 SVGAGI (reference sequence). The CDR3 sequence is 14 residues long. The CDR3 sequence is CASRPRQENYGYTF. The DNA of the CDR3 is TGTGCCAGCAGGCCAAGACAGGAGAACTATGGCTACACCTTC.

The chain links TRBV28 to TRBJ2-6, with D perhaps matching TRBD1 (6 bases). Looked up from germline, CDR1 is MDHEN and CDR2 is SYDVKM. This CDR3 comprises 15 residues. Trimming removed 6 bases from V and 0 bases from J, with 9 bases in between. The CDR3 reads CASSQGLSGANVLTF. CDR3 nucleotides: TGTGCCAGCAGCCAGGGGCTCTCTGGGGCCAACGTCCTGACTTTC.

CDR3 sequence reads: CSVNWDRNTDTQYF. The CDR3 DNA is TGCAGCGTTAATTGGGACAGAAACACAGATACGCAGTATTTT. The V and J genes are TRBV29-1 and TRBJ2-3; TRBD1 matches 7 bases. Per the germline V gene, CDR1 is SQVTM and CDR2 is ANQGSEA. V lost 5 bases and J lost 2; bases outside the gene matches: 7. The CDR3 runs 14 residues.

The V and J genes are TRBV10-1 and TRBJ2-3, with 8 bases identical to TRBD2. J was trimmed by 2 bases and V by 8 bases; bases with no gene match: 15. From germline, CDR1 is WNHNN and CDR2 SYGVQD (reference sequence). The CDR3 runs to 17 residues. The CDR3 loop is CASGPGVDSGNTDTQYF. CDR3 nucleotides: TGCGCCAGCGGTCCGGGGGTGGATAGCGGGAACACAGATACGCAGTATTTT.

The chain recombines TRBV11-2 with TRBJ2-1, with a possible D match to TRBD1 (6 bases). The length of the CDR3 is 13 residues. The V gene's germline CDR1 is SGHAT and CDR2 FQNNGV. Trimming pared 6 bases from V and 5 bases from J, leaving 11 bases between. CDR3 sequence: CASRIGGDNEQFF. The CDR3 region has the DNA TGTGCCAGCAGAATAGGGGGTGACAATGAGCAGTTCTTC.

The rearrangement uses TRBV27 and TRBJ1-5; possibly TRBD1 for D (5 bases). The V and J ends lost 1 base and 2 bases respectively, with 12 bases between them. Per the germline V gene, CDR1 is MNHEY and CDR2 is SMNVEV (reference sequence). The CDR3 spans 16 residues. In DNA form, the CDR3 reads TGTGCCAGCAGTTTATTTGCCAGGGTAGGCAATCAGCCCCAGCATTTT. It yields the protein CASSLFARVGNQPQHF.

DNA of the CDR3: TGCGCCAGCAGCCCTCGGGGCAGGGGATACATGAACACTGAAGCTTTCTTT. Protein: CASSPRGRGYMNTEAFF. V usage is TRBV5-1 and J usage is TRBJ1-1; D is perhaps TRBD1 (6 bases). Trimming pared 4 bases from V and 0 bases from J, leaving 19 bases between. Germline V gene data show CDR1 as SGHRS and CDR2 as YFSETQ. The CDR3 has 17 residues.

This clone showed up just once. The rearrangement links TRBV4-2 to TRBJ2-7, with D perhaps matching TRBD2 (6 bases). Trimming took off 1 base at V and 0 bases at J, with 10 bases between the two ends. In germline, CDR1 is LGHNA, CDR2 YNFKEQ. The CDR3 is made up of 15 amino acids. The CDR3 reads CASSQGRVSSYEQYF. In DNA, the CDR3 is TGTGCCAGCAGCCAAGGGAGGGTGAGCTCCTACGAGCAGTACTTC.

The rearrangement uses TRBV7-2 and TRBJ2-7; 8 bases align to TRBD2. Germline V CDR1 and CDR2: SGHTA, FQGNSA. The CDR3 covers 15 residues. The junction had 4 bases not matched to a gene; V was cut back by 3 bases and J by 0 bases. The CDR3 sequence is CASSFSGGHSYEQYF. The CDR3 nucleotides are TGTGCCAGCAGCTTCAGCGGGGGACACTCCTACGAGCAGTACTTC. Variable domain in full (rest from reference TRBV7-2 and TRBJ2-7): GAGVSQSPSNKVTEKGKDVELRCDPISGHTALYWYRQSLGQGLEFLIYFQGNSAPDKSGLPSDRFSAERTGGSVSTLTIQRTQQEDSAVYLCASSFSGGHSYEQYFGPGTRLTVT.

J is TRBJ1-5 and V is TRBV12-5, with D possibly TRBD1 on 5 matching bases. The germline CDR1 and CDR2 sequences are LGHNT and FRNRAP. V lost 0 bases, J lost 2 bases, and 14 bases lay in between. CDR3 size: 17 residues. The CDR3 bases are TGTGCTAGTGGTTTGGTCGTGGCAGGGTCTGGCAATCAGCCCCAGCATTTT. This gives the protein CASGLVVAGSGNQPQHF.

This sequence joins TRBV5-4 and TRBJ2-7; D not resolved. The germline V gene has CDR1 SGHNT and CDR2 YYREEE (reference sequence). The germline V and J ends were trimmed by 0 bases and 2 bases, with 9 bases remaining between them. The CDR3 contains 14 residues. This CDR3 reads CASSLDGSAYEQYF. The CDR3, as DNA: TGTGCCAGCAGCTTGGATGGCAGTGCCTACGAGCAGTACTTC. Full variable domain (missing parts from reference TRBV5-4 and TRBJ2-7): ETGVTQSPTHLIKTRGQQVTLRCSSQSGHNTVSWYQQALGQGPQFIFQYYREEENGRGNFPPRFSGLQFPNYSSELNVNALELDDSALYLCASSLDGSAYEQYFGPGTRLTVT.

The V and J genes are TRBV19 and TRBJ1-4, with D perhaps TRBD1 (6 bases). This CDR3 has 12 amino acids. Trimming shortened V by 5 bases and J by 16 bases, and 17 bases separated the two germline ends. The germline V gene encodes CDR1 LNHDA and CDR2 SQIVND (reference sequence). The CDR3, as DNA: TGTGCCAGTAGTGGTGCCACAGGGATTCCGTTTTTT. This encodes CASSGATGIPFF.